Listed below are T cell receptor beta chains from one sample, sequenced in a study of shared clonotypes between healthy human individuals. Data came from immunoSEQ multiplex PCR; TCRdb stores just in-frame clones and leaves some out. This table has fewer than 1 million clones, 90% to 97% appearing once. Sequencing was carried out using naive CD8+ T cells sorted from blood. These receptors originate from a man in his thirties or forties in good health. The CDR3 runs from the conserved cysteine through the conserved F or W. D genes are given only for firm matches. Size is omitted from some rows. Given values are once, few, many or a class for expanded clones.

-,-,TRBJ2-7,TRBV10-1,TGCGCCAGCCCCCCCCAGGGACGGTGGTCCTACGAGCAGTACTTC,CASPPQGRWSYEQYF
TRBD2,-,TRBJ2-2,TRBV5-1,TGCGCCAGCAGCTTGGTTAGCGGGCCCGGGGAGCTGTTTTTT,CASSLVSGPGELFF
TRBD2,once,TRBJ2-3,TRBV7-9,TGTGCCAGCAGCGCTAGCGGGAGGGCTCAGTGGGATACGCAGTATTTT,CASSASGRAQWDTQYF
TRBD2,-,TRBJ2-2,TRBV7-6,TGTGCCAGCAGCTTAGGGGGACTAGCTGACGGGGAGCTGTTTTTT,CASSLGGLADGELFF
-,once,TRBJ1-2,TRBV7-2,TGTGCCAGCAGCTTAGGATCCGTTCTTGGCTACACCTTC,CASSLGSVLGYTF
-,-,TRBJ1-2,TRBV7-9,TGTGCCAGCAGCCATAACTATGGCTACACCTTC,CASSHNYGYTF
TRBD1,-,TRBJ2-1,TRBV27,TGTGCCAGCAGTTCCTGGACAGGACTCAGCAATGAGCAGTTCTTC,CASSSWTGLSNEQFF
-,-,TRBJ2-7,TRBV4-3,TGCGCCAGCAGCCCAGGGGTGGGCTACGAGCAGTACTTC,CASSPGVGYEQYF
-,-,TRBJ2-3,TRBV10-2,TGCGCCAGCAGTGAAGGTTCCACAGATACGCAGTATTTT,CASSEGSTDTQYF
TRBD1,-,TRBJ2-4,TRBV7-9,TGTGCCAGCAGCCCCCCCCACACAGGGGGGCTAGCCAAAAACATTCAGTACTTC,CASSPPHTGGLAKNIQYF
-,-,TRBJ2-7,TRBV9,TGTGCCAGCAGCCCCGGGGGCGGGAGCGGTTACGAGCAGTACTTC,CASSPGGGSGYEQYF
-,-,TRBJ1-1,TRBV27,TGTGCCAGCGGGGGGAAGGGGAACACTGAAGCTTTCTTT,CASGGKGNTEAFF
-,-,TRBJ2-7,TRBV5-1,TGCGCCAGCAGCTCCGAAACCTACGAGCAGTACTTC,CASSSETYEQYF
-,-,TRBJ1-1,TRBV30,TGTGCCTGGAGTGTACGGGGGGAAGAGACTGAAGCTTTCTTT,CAWSVRGEETEAFF
TRBD1,once,TRBJ2-7,TRBV29-1,TGCAGCGTTGAAAGGGACATAGGGGACAGGGGGACCTACGAGCAGTACTTC,CSVERDIGDRGTYEQYF
TRBD1,once,TRBJ2-7,TRBV9,TGTGCCAGCAGCGTAGGGGTTATGGACAGGGGTGGCGAGCAGTACTTC,CASSVGVMDRGGEQYF
-,-,TRBJ2-2,TRBV5-1,TGCGCCAGCAGCTTGGCTCTTCGTTCGGAGAACACCGGGGAGCTGTTTTTT,CASSLALRSENTGELFF
-,-,TRBJ2-4,TRBV15,TGTGCCACCAGCAGGAACCCGACAGTAGCCAAAAACATTCAGTACTTC,CATSRNPTVAKNIQYF
-,once,TRBJ1-5,TRBV15,TGTGCCACCAGCGGGGGGTATTTGGGTAATCAGCCCCAGCATTTT,CATSGGYLGNQPQHF
TRBD1,once,TRBJ2-3,TRBV27,TGTGCCAGCAGTTTCCTTGCCAGGGGGCTCGAAGATACGCAGTATTTT,CASSFLARGLEDTQYF
-,-,TRBJ1-5,TRBV4-1,TGCGCCAGCAGCCAAGTTGGACAGTACAATCAGCCCCAGCATTTT,CASSQVGQYNQPQHF
-,-,TRBJ2-3,TRBV29-1,TGCAGCGTTGAAGGGGTAGCCACGAGCACAGATACGCAGTATTTT,CSVEGVATSTDTQYF
-,-,TRBJ2-7,TRBV5-1,TGCGCCAGCAGCTTGGAGTGGGGGAGCGGCTACGAGCAGTACTTC,CASSLEWGSGYEQYF
-,-,TRBJ2-2,TRBV9,TGTGCCAGCAGCGGCGGGACAGCGAACACCGGGGAGCTGTTTTTT,CASSGGTANTGELFF
TRBD2,-,TRBJ2-1,TRBV9,TGTGCCAGCAGCGTAGCTCGACTAGCGGGAGGCAATGAGCAGTTCTTC,CASSVARLAGGNEQFF
TRBD1,once,TRBJ1-1,TRBV15,TGTGCCACCAGCTTCTCAGGTCGGGACAGTGAAGCTTTCTTT,CATSFSGRDSEAFF
TRBD2,-,TRBJ2-3,TRBV4-1,TGCGCCAGCAGCCAAGATGGGGCGGGAGCAGCAGATACGCAGTATTTT,CASSQDGAGAADTQYF
TRBD1,-,TRBJ2-7,TRBV7-9,TGTGCCAGCAGCTACCCAGGGACAGGGGCCTCCTACGAGCAGTACTTC,CASSYPGTGASYEQYF
TRBD1,-,TRBJ1-3,TRBV7-9,TGTGCCAGCAGCTTTAGCCCCAGGGGGGGTAGAAACACCATATATTTT,CASSFSPRGGRNTIYF
-,-,TRBJ1-5,TRBV27,TGTGCCAGCAGTCTCGGAATCAATCAGCCCCAGCATTTT,CASSLGINQPQHF
-,-,TRBJ1-2,TRBV4-3,TGCGCCAGCAGCCAAGTCAAGGGTTACGGCTATGGCTACACCTTC,CASSQVKGYGYGYTF
-,-,TRBJ2-5,TRBV1,TGCACCAGCAGCCAAGCTAGCGGGAACCAAGAGACCCAGTACTTC,CTSSQASGNQETQYF
-,-,TRBJ1-4,TRBV7-2,TGTGCCAGCAGCCTAACCGAAGGAGTTAATGAAAAACTGTTTTTT,CASSLTEGVNEKLFF
-,-,TRBJ2-7,TRBV29-1,TGCAGCGTTGTCGCAGGGTTCCTGGGCGAGCAGTACTTC,CSVVAGFLGEQYF
-,-,TRBJ2-7,TRBV5-4,TGTGCCAGCACCCAGGGGGGCGAGCAGTACTTC,CASTQGGEQYF
-,-,TRBJ2-1,TRBV9,TGTGCCAGCACCGTGAACTCCGAGATCGGCAATGAGCAGTTCTTC,CASTVNSEIGNEQFF
TRBD1,-,TRBJ1-4,TRBV2,TGTGCCAGCAGGGGGACAGGAGATTATGAAAAACTGTTTTTT,CASRGTGDYEKLFF
-,-,TRBJ2-3,TRBV29-1,TGCAGCGCCTTGGGTAAGAGAACCACAGATACGCAGTATTTT,CSALGKRTTDTQYF
-,-,TRBJ1-3,TRBV4-3,TGCGCCAGCAGCCCCGGACTGCGCTATAACACCATATATTTT,CASSPGLRYNTIYF
TRBD1,-,TRBJ2-1,TRBV19,TGTGCCACCCGAACAGGGGGCAGCTCCTACAATGAGCAGTTCTTC,CATRTGGSSYNEQFF
-,once,TRBJ1-5,TRBV27,TGTGCCAGCAGTTTTATCCGACAAAGCAATCAGCCCCAGCATTTT,CASSFIRQSNQPQHF
TRBD2,once,TRBJ2-1,TRBV7-2,TGTGCCAGCAGCTACGCGAATCTAGCGGGTGGAGAGCAGTTCTTC,CASSYANLAGGEQFF
TRBD2,once,TRBJ2-5,TRBV27,TGTGCCAGCAGTCAACTAGCGGGACAAGAGACCCAGTACTTC,CASSQLAGQETQYF
-,-,TRBJ1-2,TRBV11-3,TGTGCCAGCAGCACGATATTGTGGTATGGCTACACCTTC,CASSTILWYGYTF
TRBD1,-,TRBJ2-7,TRBV30,TGTGCCTGGAGCGACTGGACAGGGGGATACGAGCAGTACTTC,CAWSDWTGGYEQYF
-,-,TRBJ2-1,TRBV11-2,TGTGCCAGCAGCTTAGTGAGGGCCGGATACAATGAGCAGTTCTTC,CASSLVRAGYNEQFF
TRBD1,-,TRBJ2-1,TRBV6-1,TGTGCCAGTATAGACCGGGACAGGGGCTACAATGAGCAGTTCTTC,CASIDRDRGYNEQFF
-,-,TRBJ2-7,TRBV7-6,TGTGCCAGCAGCTTAGGGGGGGGACATCGCGAGCAGTACTTC,CASSLGGGHREQYF
TRBD2,-,TRBJ2-7,TRBV9,TGTGCCAGCAGCGCCGGGACTAGCGGGGCCTACGAGCAGTACTTC,CASSAGTSGAYEQYF
TRBD2,-,TRBJ2-1,TRBV14,TGTGCCAGCAGCCAAGATGTGCCGGGACTAGCGGGAGGGGAGCAGTTCTTC,CASSQDVPGLAGGEQFF
-,-,TRBJ1-3,TRBV27,TGTGCCAGCAGTCAGGGACCCGCGGGCACTGGAAACACCATATATTTT,CASSQGPAGTGNTIYF
TRBD1,-,TRBJ2-7,TRBV5-4,TGTGCCAGCAGCTTTGGGACAGGGGGGACCAGGGAGCAGTACTTC,CASSFGTGGTREQYF
TRBD2,once,TRBJ2-1,TRBV4-1,TGCGCCAGCAGCCAAGACGGGAGGGTGTTCAATGAGCAGTTCTTC,CASSQDGRVFNEQFF
-,-,TRBJ2-6,TRBV7-9,TGTGGTTGCGGGGCGGCCGCTTCCTCTGGGGCCAACGTCCTGACTTTC,CGCGAAASSGANVLTF
TRBD2,once,TRBJ2-3,TRBV27,TGTGCCAGCAGTCTAGCGGGAGTGGGGGATACGCAGTATTTT,CASSLAGVGDTQYF